Ten or more counts support the clone carrying this T cell receptor (beta chain). Per the original data handling: Researchers report that nucleated cell counts were estimated from reference gene primer amplification. Profiled with immunoSEQ multiplex PCR; TCRdb holds only in-frame clones, not every one. That table furnishes V, J and clone size, whereas the DNA furnished D and trimming. The table lists roughly 91,000 clones, 76% of them singletons. This entry is derived from a study of blood T cell repertoires in COVID-19. Study-level background: Specimens from acute and convalescent COVID-19 originated in the United States, Italy and Spain. T cells, B-cell-depleted T cells, or PBMCs supplied cDNA or gDNA.

CDR1 MNHEY and CDR2 SMNVEV come from the germline V gene (reference sequence). This CDR3 has 16 amino acids. Trimming pared 4 bases from V and 4 bases from J, leaving 17 bases between. The chain is built from TRBV27 and TRBJ2-1; D may be TRBD1 (6 bases). The TCR sequence derives from a man between 70 and 80 years old with acute or convalescent COVID-19. The sequencing input was peripheral blood. CDR3 nucleotides: TGTGCCAGCAGTTCAGGGGCCGCGTTGGGTTACAATGAGCAGTTCTTC. It codes for CASSSGAALGYNEQFF.